The clone carrying this T cell receptor beta chain appeared once. Its antigen is currently unknown. The length of the CDR3 is 14 residues. V dropped 0 bases and J dropped 0 bases, with 3 bases sitting between them. Germline CDR1 is SGHRS and CDR2 is YFSETQ. All CD3G-deficient patients showed autoimmunity, more severe in two. The data stem from a study of regulatory T cells. Study-level points and caveats: Patient repertoires had restricted TRB V-J pairs and skewed V and J usage, most in Tregs. Patient CD8+ T cells trended nonsignificantly toward lower Shannon entropy than control CD8+ cells.

Primers: 52 TRBV forward and 13 TRBJ reverse. Only in-frame clones appear in the TCRdb table, and some are missing; sequencing was by immunoSEQ multiplex PCR. The table includes some 20,000 clones, approximately 93% detected once. The chain combines TRBV5-1 with TRBJ2-2; D gene ambiguous. This clonotype was sampled from a child younger than 10 with CD3G deficiency. Input material: CD8+ T cells sorted from blood. CDR3 sequence reads: CASSLGTNTGELFF. CDR3 in DNA: TGCGCCAGCAGCTTGGGGACGAACACCGGGGAGCTGTTTTTT.